This T cell receptor beta chain was recovered during a study of T-cell memory formation after mild COVID-19. 5'RACE with constant-segment primers built TCRalpha and TCRbeta cDNA libraries with UMIs. Via MiXCR, TCRdb re-called the 5' RACE reads, giving one row per CDR3 protein. The top ten clones hold roughly 39% of a sample with some 86,000 distinct CDR3 sequences, 20% to 25% of them seen once. This clonotype appeared many times. This CDR3 is built from 14 residues. V was shortened by 0 bases and J by 0 bases, with 7 bases between the two germline ends. Looked up from germline, CDR1 is SGHRS and CDR2 is YFSETQ.

Sequences were obtained from PBMCs or a T cell subset sorted from them (not recorded which). This TCR came from a young man who had mild COVID-19 (a few samples of this study predate the infection). Cell type and time point are not known. This chain links TRBV5-1 with TRBJ2-7; D unclear. The CDR3 bases are TGCGCCAGCAGCTTGGTGGTAGACTCCTACGAGCAGTACTTC. Amino acid sequence: CASSLVVDSYEQYF.